Shown below are 10 T cell receptor beta chains from a single sample sequenced in a study of blood T cell repertoires in COVID-19. Assay: immunoSEQ multiplex PCR; the TCRdb copy retains only in-frame clones and omits some. Here the sample spans 75,000 to 95,000 clones, roughly 70% being singletons. The material sequenced was peripheral blood. Source of these receptors: a woman aged 60-75 years in a cohort sampled during active or convalescent COVID-19.

V gene TRBV4-1 combines with J gene TRBJ1-5; TRBD1 might be the D (6 bases). With 0 bases removed from V and 5 bases from J, the gap between germline ends came to 17 bases. Germline loops: CDR1 MGHRA, CDR2 YSYEKL. The CDR3 has 17 amino acids. The chain's CDR3 is CASSQEGGRGGHQPQHF. The CDR3 DNA follows: TGCGCCAGCAGCCAAGAAGGTGGCAGGGGCGGTCATCAGCCCCAGCATTTT.

The rearrangement links TRBV5-4 to TRBJ2-5; D gene uncertain. The CDR3 runs 14 residues. Deletions cut 0 bases from V and 1 base from J, with 7 bases between. Germline V gene lookup returns CDR1 SGHNT and CDR2 YYREEE (reference sequence). Here the CDR3 reads CASSLANFQETQYF. The CDR3 DNA sequence: TGTGCCAGCAGCTTGGCCAATTTCCAAGAGACCCAGTACTTC.

This clone turned up a few times. This chain connects TRBV5-1 to TRBJ2-1; the D gene is possibly TRBD1 (5 bases). The CDR3 length is 15 residues. The germline CDR1 and CDR2 sequences are SGHRS and YFSETQ. Trimming removed 4 bases at V and 0 bases at J, with 11 bases between. The DNA for the CDR3 is TGCGCCAGCAGCGGGCAGGGAAGCTCCTACAATGAGCAGTTCTTC. Protein product: CASSGQGSSYNEQFF.

The gene calls are TRBV7-9 and TRBJ1-1; tentative D call: TRBD1 (5 bases). The CDR3 is made up of 14 amino acids. Deletions cut 3 bases from V and 4 bases from J, with 12 bases between. The germline V gene encodes CDR1 SEHNR and CDR2 FQNEAQ (reference sequence). CDR3 DNA: TGTGCCAGCAGCTTGCAAGGGGTCGCCACTGAAGCTTTCTTT. Its protein is CASSLQGVATEAFF.

J is TRBJ2-1 and V is TRBV10-2; 10 positions match TRBD2. Germline loops: CDR1 WSHSY, CDR2 SAAADI. This CDR3 region has 16 residues. V was clipped by 7 bases and J by 4 bases; unmatched bases: 10. CDR3 sequence: CASKLPSGGLYNEQFF. In DNA form, the CDR3 reads TGCGCCAGCAAACTTCCTAGCGGGGGTTTATACAATGAGCAGTTCTTC.

This clone was seen a single time. This chain connects TRBV7-3 to TRBJ2-5, with 12 bases matching TRBD2. The CDR3 is 15 amino acids. With 5 bases clipped from V and 1 base from J, the junction kept 2 bases outside the gene matches. Germline CDR1 reads SGHTA; CDR2 reads FQGTGA. The CDR3: CASSPSGGAQETQYF. DNA of the CDR3: TGTGCCAGCAGCCCTAGCGGGGGGGCCCAAGAGACCCAGTACTTC. Filled out from reference TRBV7-3 and TRBJ2-5, the complete variable domain reads GAGVSQTPSNKVTEKGKYVELRCDPISGHTALYWYRQSLGQGPEFLIYFQGTGAADDSGLPNDRFFAVRPEGSVSTLKIQRTERGDSAVYLCASSPSGGAQETQYFGPGTRLLVL.

This chain uses TRBV7-2 with TRBJ2-7; 10 nucleotides align to TRBD2. V lost 3 bases to trimming and J lost 3 bases; unmatched junction nucleotides: 5. Germline-derived CDR1 and CDR2 are SGHTA and FQGNSA. This CDR3 is 15 amino acids long. This CDR3 reads CASSFKRGGYYEQYF. Here the CDR3 DNA reads TGTGCCAGCAGCTTCAAGCGGGGGGGCTACTACGAGCAGTACTTC.

This clone was counted a single time. The CDR3 DNA sequence: TGTGCCAGTAGTCTAGGGACAGGGAGTGAAAACGAGCAGTACTTC. It encodes CASSLGTGSENEQYF. The chain has TRBV19 and TRBJ2-7; 9 bases map to TRBD1. The CDR3 is made up of 15 amino acids. Germline-derived CDR1 and CDR2 are LNHDA and SQIVND (reference sequence). V shed 5 bases and J 5 bases; nucleotides not matched to a gene: 10. Full variable domain (remainder filled in from reference TRBV19 and TRBJ2-7): DGGITQSPKYLFRKEGQNVTLSCEQNLNHDAMYWYRQDPGQGLRLIYYSQIVNDFQKGDIAEGYSVSREKKESFPLTVTSAQKNPTAFYLCASSLGTGSENEQYFGPGTRLTVT.

The J gene is TRBJ1-6, the V gene TRBV27; 9 bases are shared with TRBD1. Germline CDR1 reads MNHEY; CDR2 reads SMNVEV (reference sequence). The junction had 16 bases not matched to a gene; V was cut back by 5 bases and J by 14 bases. This CDR3 has 16 amino acids. CDR3 in amino acids: CASSVGRDRDNRSLHF. In DNA, the CDR3 is TGTGCCAGCAGTGTGGGCCGGGACAGGGATAATAGGTCCCTCCACTTT.

The chain is built from TRBV19 and TRBJ2-1; 8 bases match TRBD2. The trim removed 1 base at V and 10 bases at J, leaving 9 bases unmatched. CDR1 and CDR2 (germline): LNHDA, SQIVND (reference sequence). The CDR3 sequence is 15 residues long. CDR3 DNA sequence: TGTGCCAGTAGTATAGGTTCACTAGCGGCGGTCGAGCAGTTCTTC. Translating it yields CASSIGSLAAVEQFF.